Following are 5 T cell receptor beta chains from one sample sequenced in a study of CD8+ T cells in alopecia areata. Extraction and reverse transcription of RNA yielded cDNA as the sequencing template. The repertoire was sequenced with immunoSEQ multiplex PCR; TCRdb's copy has only in-frame clones and lacks some. Here the sample spans 65,000 to 75,000 clones, under 55% being singletons. Sequencing was performed on CD8+ T cells sorted from blood, taken at week 0. Receptors originate from a human donor with alopecia areata.

This clone was counted between two and nine times. The chain employs TRBV7-6 and TRBJ2-3, with D perhaps assigned TRBD1 or TRBD2 (5 bases each). In germline, CDR1 is SGHVS, CDR2 FNYEAQ. CDR3 size: 14 residues. V was clipped by 1 base and J by 6 bases, with 11 bases between them. This CDR3 reads CASSLVGGRDTQYF. The CDR3 nucleotides read TGTGCCAGCAGCTTAGTTGGGGGTCGGGATACGCAGTATTTT. Full variable domain (outside the CDR3, taken from reference TRBV7-6 and TRBJ2-3): GAGVSQSPRYKVTKRGQDVALRCDPISGHVSLYWYRQALGQGPEFLTYFNYEAQQDKSGLPNDRFSAERPEGSISTLTIQRTEQRDSAMYRCASSLVGGRDTQYFGPGTRLTVL.

The CDR3 reads CASSHRTCPGLYEQYF. CDR3 in DNA: TGCGCCAGCAGTCACCGGACATGTCCCGGACTCTACGAGCAGTACTTC. The V and J genes are TRBV23-1 and TRBJ2-7; D assignment may be TRBD1 or TRBD2 (5 bases each). TRBV23-1 is an open reading frame whose function is uncertain. The CDR3 has 16 amino acids. V lost 3 bases and J 3 bases, leaving 18 bases between the germline ends.

The rearrangement uses TRBV6-1 and TRBJ1-1; 7 nucleotides match TRBD1. V shed 3 bases and J 3 bases; nucleotides not matched to a gene: 4. The germline gives CDR1 MNHNS, CDR2 SASEGT. The CDR3 covers 14 residues. The CDR3 region is CASSDGRGYTEAFF. Written as DNA, the CDR3 is TGTGCCAGCAGTGATGGCAGGGGGTACACTGAAGCTTTCTTT.

The table lists this clone with a count of one. J is TRBJ2-7 and V is TRBV19; D unresolved. CDR3 size: 13 residues. The germline gives CDR1 LNHDA, CDR2 SQIVND (reference sequence). The germline V and J ends were trimmed by 2 bases and 1 base, with 6 bases remaining between them. CDR3 sequence reads: CASSITASYEQYF. CDR3 coding DNA: TGTGCCAGTAGTATAACAGCTTCCTACGAGCAGTACTTC.

A note on this clone: Only one base separates this from a far larger clonotype, so it likely reflects a read error. The chain couples TRBV15 to TRBJ2-1, with a tentative D call TRBD2 (6 bases). Germline V gives CDR1 LNHNV, CDR2 YYDKDF (reference sequence). The CDR3 has 16 residues. This CDR3 is CATSRDRAGTHNKQFF. The CDR3 DNA follows: TGTGCCACCAGCAGAGATCGGGCGGGAACCCACAATAAGCAGTTCTTC.